This is a list of T cell receptor beta chains from one sample in a study of beta chain features in type 1 diabetes. The protocol was immunoSEQ multiplex PCR, while the TCRdb copy is restricted to in-frame clones and leaves out a portion. This table has under 400,000 clones, 15% to 20% appearing once. Sample: naive CD4+ T cells from blood. These TCRs come from a woman younger than 30 in good health. The CDR3 runs from the conserved cysteine through the conserved F or W. The D gene is left open where the match is weak. Clone size is shown for a subset of rows, as once, few, many or a class of expanded clone.

v_gene,abundance,d_gene,j_gene,CDR3nt,CDR3aa
TRBV9,few,TRBD1,TRBJ2-2,TGTGCCAGCAGCAGCCCGACAGGGGCCACCGGGGAGCTGTTTTTT,CASSSPTGATGELFF
TRBV30,few,TRBD2,TRBJ2-3,TGTGCCTACCTTCAGCGGGGGGGGAGGGATACGCAGTATTTT,CAYLQRGGRDTQYF
TRBV23-1,NA,TRBD2,TRBJ2-2,TGCGCCAGCAGGGGACTAGCGAGGTTTGGGAAGCTGTTTTTT,CASRGLARFGKLFF
TRBV29-1,few,NA,TRBJ2-3,TGCAGCGTTGAAGGGGCATCGGATACGCAGTATTTT,CSVEGASDTQYF
TRBV5-8,NA,TRBD1,TRBJ2-5,TGTGCCAGCAGCCCCTGGACAGGGGGCCGGGAGACCCAGTACTTC,CASSPWTGGRETQYF
TRBV5-1,NA,TRBD1,TRBJ2-7,TGCGCCAGCAGCTCGACAGGGGAAGTCTACGAGCAGTACTTC,CASSSTGEVYEQYF
TRBV7-9,few,TRBD2,TRBJ2-1,TGTGCCAGCAGCCTCCGGGGTAGCGGGAGAAATGATGAGCAGTTCTTC,CASSLRGSGRNDEQFF
TRBV5-4,NA,NA,TRBJ2-5,TGTGCCAGCAGCTTAGTCGGGGAAGAGACCCAGTACTTC,CASSLVGEETQYF
TRBV10-3,NA,NA,TRBJ2-2,TGTGCCATCAGTGAGATTGTTCAGGGGTTTGGCGGGGAGCTGTTTTTT,CAISEIVQGFGGELFF
TRBV30,NA,NA,TRBJ2-1,TGTGCCTGGACGGAGGGGCTTAAACAGTCCGATGAGCAGTTCTTC,CAWTEGLKQSDEQFF
TRBV10-3,few,NA,TRBJ1-1,TGTGCCATCAGACCCTCGACAGGCTCTGCTGAAGCTTTCTTT,CAIRPSTGSAEAFF
TRBV29-1,few,TRBD1,TRBJ1-2,TGCAGCGTAGGACAGGGACCCGATGGCTACACCTTC,CSVGQGPDGYTF
TRBV29-1,few,NA,TRBJ2-1,TGCAGCGTTGGATCGGGTGAGCAGTTCTTC,CSVGSGEQFF
TRBV7-9,NA,NA,TRBJ2-5,TGTGCCAGCAGCTCCCTGGAGACCCAGTACTTC,CASSSLETQYF
TRBV30,few,TRBD1,TRBJ1-1,TGTGCCTGGACCCCCTACAGGGGGAACACTGAAGCTTTCTTT,CAWTPYRGNTEAFF
TRBV29-1,few,NA,TRBJ1-1,TGCAGCGTTGGCGACACTGAAGCTTTCTTT,CSVGDTEAFF
TRBV4-1,few,NA,TRBJ1-1,TGCGCCAGCAGCCAAGTACGGGGTCTCACTGAAGCTTTCTTT,CASSQVRGLTEAFF
TRBV9,NA,TRBD1,TRBJ2-2,TGTGCCAGCAGCGAGACAGGGGGTTGGCGCACCGGGGAGCTGTTTTTT,CASSETGGWRTGELFF
TRBV9,few,NA,TRBJ2-3,TGTGCCAGCAGCGTAGCCGCAGGGGCCGGCACAGATACGCAGTATTTT,CASSVAAGAGTDTQYF
TRBV5-1,NA,TRBD1,TRBJ1-2,TGCGCCAGCAGACAGGGGCCGGTAGAATATGGCTACACCTTC,CASRQGPVEYGYTF
TRBV15,NA,TRBD1,TRBJ1-5,TGTGCCACCAGCAGAGAAGGACAGGGGCTACAGCCCCAGCATTTT,CATSREGQGLQPQHF
TRBV25-1,few,NA,TRBJ2-5,TGTGCCAGCAGTACCCGGACAGAGCTGGAGACCCAGTACTTC,CASSTRTELETQYF
TRBV6-1,NA,NA,TRBJ1-1,TGTGCCAGCAGCCGAAGTAGACAGCTAAAAGCTTTCTTT,CASSRSRQLKAFF
TRBV5-1,NA,TRBD1,TRBJ2-3,TGCGCCAGCAGCTCTCGACAGGGGAGTTGGACAGATACGCAGTATTTT,CASSSRQGSWTDTQYF
TRBV6-6,few,NA,TRBJ2-7,TGTGCCAGCAACCCCCGGGGACAAGGAGGCGACGAGCAGTACTTC,CASNPRGQGGDEQYF
TRBV5-4,NA,NA,TRBJ2-7,TGTGCCAGCAGAAAACAGGGTGGCGAGCAGTACTTC,CASRKQGGEQYF
TRBV11-2,NA,TRBD2,TRBJ2-7,TGTGCCAGCAGCGGGAGGGTGGGTTCCCGCTCCTACGAGCAGTACTTC,CASSGRVGSRSYEQYF
TRBV2,NA,NA,TRBJ1-1,TGTGCCAGCAGTGAGGCACAGATCAACACTGAAGCTTTCTTT,CASSEAQINTEAFF
TRBV9,NA,TRBD1,TRBJ2-1,TGTGCCAGCAGCGTAGACAGGGGCTCCTACAATGAGCAGTTCTTC,CASSVDRGSYNEQFF
TRBV2,few,NA,TRBJ2-5,TGTGCCAGCAGTGAGGAGAGAGCCCAAGAGACCCAGTACTTC,CASSEERAQETQYF
TRBV12-5,NA,NA,TRBJ2-7,TGTGCTAGTGGTGGAGCGACGGACTACGAGCAGTACTTC,CASGGATDYEQYF
TRBV6-5,NA,NA,TRBJ2-5,TGTGCCAGCAGTTACTCCGGGCAGGGGCAAGAGACCCAGTACTTC,CASSYSGQGQETQYF
TRBV15,few,NA,TRBJ1-4,TGTGCCACCAGCAGAGCAGGGAATGAAAAACTGTTTTTT,CATSRAGNEKLFF
TRBV6-5,NA,NA,TRBJ1-2,TGTGCCACCCGGACTGACGCTAACTATGGCTACACCTTC,CATRTDANYGYTF
TRBV20-1,few,TRBD2,TRBJ2-1,TGCAGTGCTAGAGATCACGGGAGGGAGTTCTTC,CSARDHGREFF
TRBV30,NA,TRBD1,TRBJ2-7,TGTGCCTGGAGTGTACTGGACAGGGGCGACGAGCAGTACTTC,CAWSVLDRGDEQYF
TRBV9,NA,NA,TRBJ2-3,TGTGCCAGCAGTTCCCTGAGGGGGGGGCCTACGCAGTATTTT,CASSSLRGGPTQYF
TRBV6-5,few,NA,TRBJ2-2,TGTGCCAGCAGTCCGACAGCGGGCGAGCTGTTTTTT,CASSPTAGELFF
TRBV10-3,few,NA,TRBJ2-5,TGTGCCATCAGTGAGTCGCCAGGGGACCAAGAGACCCAGTACTTC,CAISESPGDQETQYF
TRBV7-3,NA,TRBD2,TRBJ2-1,TGTGCCAGCAGCTTAAGCGTAGCGGGGGGAAATGAGCAGTTCTTC,CASSLSVAGGNEQFF
TRBV30,NA,NA,TRBJ1-2,TGTGCCTGGAGATCAGGGAAGGTCTATGGCTACACCTTC,CAWRSGKVYGYTF
TRBV5-1,once,NA,TRBJ2-2,TGCGCCAGCAGCCTACCGGTCGGGAACACCGGGGAGCTGTTTTTT,CASSLPVGNTGELFF
TRBV14,NA,TRBD1,TRBJ1-2,TGTGCCAGCAGCCTGGGACAGAACTATGGCTACACCTTC,CASSLGQNYGYTF
TRBV9,NA,TRBD1,TRBJ2-5,TGTGCCAGCAGCGAGTCCCCCGGGACAGGTTGGAGAGAGACCCAGTACTTC,CASSESPGTGWRETQYF
TRBV7-8,few,NA,TRBJ1-5,TGTGCCAGCAGCCCCTCAGATCAGCCCCAGCATTTT,CASSPSDQPQHF